Below, 10 T cell receptor beta chains from the same sample are listed, as sequenced in a study of blood T cell repertoires in COVID-19. Clones were read by immunoSEQ multiplex PCR, and TCRdb kept only the in-frame ones, dropping some. This sample has about 260,000 clones, with approximately 91% found just once. The sample consisted of peripheral blood. Source of these receptors: a woman in her thirties with COVID-19, enrolled during active disease.

V and J are TRBV29-1 and TRBJ1-5, with a tentative D call TRBD1 (5 bases). The V and J ends lost 6 bases and 4 bases respectively, with 13 bases between them. Germline V CDR1 and CDR2: SQVTM, ANQGSEA. CDR3 length: 13 residues. The CDR3 DNA is TGCAGCGTGGCGCGGGGCCTAAATCAGCCCCAGCATTTT. The encoded protein is CSVARGLNQPQHF.

The chain employs TRBV6-5 and TRBJ2-5; 9 nucleotides align to TRBD2. CDR1 is MNHEY and CDR2 is SVGAGI in the germline V gene. The trim removed 2 bases at V and 6 bases at J, leaving 7 bases unmatched. The CDR3 consists of 15 residues. The CDR3: CASSYGRSGGKTQYF. The DNA of the CDR3 is TGTGCCAGCAGTTACGGCCGGAGCGGGGGGAAGACCCAGTACTTC.

This chain links TRBV5-1 with TRBJ2-1; 8 bases match TRBD1. V was clipped by 3 bases and J by 8 bases; unmatched bases: 10. This CDR3 is built from 15 residues. Germline V lookup: CDR1 SGHRS, CDR2 YFSETQ. The CDR3 DNA is TGCGCCAGCAGCTACCGGACAGGGTATACGGATGAGCAGTTCTTC. Translated: CASSYRTGYTDEQFF.

This sequence joins TRBV6-5 and TRBJ2-1, with 8 bases identical to TRBD1. The CDR3 is made up of 14 amino acids. Germline CDR1 reads MNHEY; CDR2 reads SVGAGI. V trimming: 6 bases; J trimming: 5 bases; junction bases outside the gene matches: 6. CDR3: CASRRDRQNNEQFF. The CDR3, as DNA: TGTGCCAGCAGAAGGGACAGGCAAAACAATGAGCAGTTCTTC.

The chain couples TRBV29-1 to TRBJ2-1; 8 positions match TRBD2. This CDR3 is 17 amino acids long. The germline V gene encodes CDR1 SQVTM and CDR2 ANQGSEA. The V segment lost 6 bases and the J segment 6 bases; nucleotides outside the gene matches: 19. The CDR3 reads CSVTTTISSGPSNEQFF. The CDR3 nucleotides are TGCAGCGTCACAACGACCATTTCTAGCGGGCCCTCCAATGAGCAGTTCTTC.

V usage is TRBV5-1 and J usage is TRBJ2-3, with TRBD1 identical over 9 bases. In germline, CDR1 is SGHRS, CDR2 YFSETQ. The CDR3 runs to 16 residues. V shed 3 bases and J 2 bases; nucleotides not matched to a gene: 7. Here the CDR3 reads CASSYNRGPSTDTQYF. The CDR3 nucleotides are TGCGCCAGCAGCTATAACAGGGGGCCTTCCACAGATACGCAGTATTTT.

The rearrangement links TRBV30 to TRBJ2-1; no definite D call. The CDR3 runs to 13 residues. The V gene's germline CDR1 is GTSNPN and CDR2 SVGIG (reference sequence). The V end lost 4 bases, the J end lost 9 bases, and 16 bases lay between the germline ends. In DNA, the CDR3 is TGTGCCTGGATGCGCGAGACAATGAGTGAGCAGTTCTTC. This gives the protein CAWMRETMSEQFF.

In its sample, this clone was seen a few times. The V call is TRBV28, the J call TRBJ1-1, with TRBD1 matching 7 bases. The CDR3 has 17 amino acids. V shed 4 bases, J shed 4 bases, and the junction held 15 bases outside the gene matches. Germline V lookup: CDR1 MDHEN, CDR2 SYDVKM. This chain's CDR3 is CASSSGPGQKRGTEAFF. CDR3 sequence (DNA): TGTGCCAGCAGTTCGGGACCGGGACAGAAGAGGGGCACTGAAGCTTTCTTT.

This clone was seen just once. V and J are TRBV5-5 and TRBJ2-3; 7 nucleotides agree with TRBD1. J lost 0 bases, V lost 0 bases, and 4 bases had no gene match. Germline loops: CDR1 SGHKS, CDR2 YYEKEE (reference sequence). The CDR3 contains 16 residues. In DNA form, the CDR3 reads TGTGCCAGCAGCTTGGCAGGGGGAGCTAGCACAGATACGCAGTATTTT. Amino acid sequence: CASSLAGGASTDTQYF.

This chain joins TRBV6-6 and TRBJ1-3; 9 positions agree with TRBD1. After removal of 5 bases from V and 4 bases from J, the junction contained 6 bases not matched to a gene. There are 15 residues in the CDR3. From germline, CDR1 is MNHNY and CDR2 SVGAGI (reference sequence). CDR3 protein: CASSQQGAGGNTIYF. As DNA, the CDR3 is TGTGCCAGCAGTCAACAGGGGGCTGGAGGAAACACCATATATTTT.